This is a list of T cell receptor beta chains from one sample in a study of blood T cell repertoires in COVID-19. Clones were sequenced by immunoSEQ multiplex PCR, and TCRdb holds only the in-frame ones, with some missing. Here the sample spans about 250,000 clones, about 86% being singletons. Sequenced: PBMCs or T cells enriched from blood (not recorded which). The receptor source for this set is a middle-aged man who had recovered from COVID-19. Both conserved end residues are part of each CDR3. The D gene is left open where the match is weak. Clone size is not always given. Where it is, it says once, few, many or a class for expanded clones.

>TRBJ2-7|TRBV2|.|TRBD1
TGTGCCAGCAGTGAGGGACAGGGCGGTCTCGACGAGCAGTACTTC
CASSEGQGGLDEQYF
>TRBJ2-3|TRBV28|.|TRBD1
TGTGCCAGCAGTTGGGACAGGCCGAGCACAGATACGCAGTATTTT
CASSWDRPSTDTQYF
>TRBJ2-3|TRBV2|once|.
TGTGCCCTTGGTCCCGGCAGGAATACGCAGTATTTT
CALGPGRNTQYF
>TRBJ2-7|TRBV28|.|.
TGTGCCAGTATTGGGCTAACGGATTCCTACGAGCAGTACTTC
CASIGLTDSYEQYF
>TRBJ1-1|TRBV5-3|.|.
TGTGCCAGAAGCTTTCTCAAAAACCGCGAAGCGAACACTGAAGCTTTCTTT
CARSFLKNREANTEAFF
>TRBJ2-1|TRBV13|.|TRBD2
TGTGCCAGCAGCCGCGGGACTAGCCAGTACAATGAGCAGTTCTTC
CASSRGTSQYNEQFF
>TRBJ2-1|TRBV14|.|TRBD2
TGTGCCAGCAGCCCCTGGGGCGGGGGCTCCTACAATGAGCAGTTCTTC
CASSPWGGGSYNEQFF
>TRBJ2-7|TRBV10-3|.|.
TGTGCCATCACCGGAATCGGGGAAAGCGAGCAGTACTTC
CAITGIGESEQYF
>TRBJ1-2|TRBV30|.|.
TGTGCCTGGAGTTCGGGAACGGACTATGGCTACACCTTC
CAWSSGTDYGYTF
>TRBJ2-7|TRBV27|.|.
TGTGCCAGCAGCCTACACGAAGGGGCCTACGAGCAGTACTTC
CASSLHEGAYEQYF
>TRBJ1-1|TRBV30|.|.
TGTGCCTGGAGTGTACAGGCGGCCACTGAAGCTTTCTTT
CAWSVQAATEAFF
>TRBJ2-7|TRBV10-2|.|TRBD2
TGCGCCAGCAACCCGTCGAGCGGGAGTGCTAGCTCCTACGAGCAGTACTTC
CASNPSSGSASSYEQYF
>TRBJ1-1|TRBV5-8|.|.
TGTGCCAGCAGCCTGGCAGGTAGGGCTTTCTTT
CASSLAGRAFF
>TRBJ2-7|TRBV7-6|.|TRBD2
TGTGCCAGCAGCTTGAGTAGCGGGGTAGCCTACGAGCAGTACTTC
CASSLSSGVAYEQYF
>TRBJ1-1|TRBV9|.|TRBD1
TGTGCCAGCAGCAAGTCCGGACAGGGTAACACTGAAGCTTTCTTT
CASSKSGQGNTEAFF
>TRBJ2-1|TRBV12-3/TRBV12-4|.|.
TGTGCCAGCGAGGGGGGGTACAATGAGCAGTTCTTC
CASEGGYNEQFF
>TRBJ2-5|TRBV29-1|.|.
TGCAGCGGGAGCCGCCGGACTCTCGGGGAGACCCAGTACTTC
CSGSRRTLGETQYF
>TRBJ2-1|TRBV18|once|TRBD2
TGTGCCAGCTCACCTTACACGACTAGCGGAAGCTACAATGAGCAGTTCTTC
CASSPYTTSGSYNEQFF
>TRBJ1-1|TRBV10-3|.|.
TGTGCCATCAGTGAGTCGCAGGGTGTAAGCACTGAAGCTTTCTTT
CAISESQGVSTEAFF
>TRBJ1-4|TRBV9|once|TRBD1
TGTGCCAGCAGCCCCGCAGGGGGTACTTCTAATGAAAAACTGTTTTTT
CASSPAGGTSNEKLFF
>TRBJ2-3|TRBV6-4|.|.
TGTGCCAGCAGTGGTAATAGTCGAGATACGCAGTATTTT
CASSGNSRDTQYF
>TRBJ2-1|TRBV14|.|TRBD2
TGTGCCAGCAGCCAAGAGAGCGGGACCCACTCCTACAATGAGCAGTTCTTC
CASSQESGTHSYNEQFF